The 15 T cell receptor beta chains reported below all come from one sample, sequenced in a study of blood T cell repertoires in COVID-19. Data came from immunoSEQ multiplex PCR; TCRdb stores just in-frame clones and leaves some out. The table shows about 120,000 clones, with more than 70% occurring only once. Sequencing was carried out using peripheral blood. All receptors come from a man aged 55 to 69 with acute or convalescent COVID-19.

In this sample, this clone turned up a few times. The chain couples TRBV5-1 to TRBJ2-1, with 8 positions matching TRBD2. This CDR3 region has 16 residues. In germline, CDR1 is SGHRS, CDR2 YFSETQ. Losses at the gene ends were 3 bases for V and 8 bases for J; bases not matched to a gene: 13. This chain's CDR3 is CASSWHGAGEGDEQFF. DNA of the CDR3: TGCGCCAGCAGCTGGCATGGAGCGGGAGAAGGGGATGAGCAGTTCTTC.

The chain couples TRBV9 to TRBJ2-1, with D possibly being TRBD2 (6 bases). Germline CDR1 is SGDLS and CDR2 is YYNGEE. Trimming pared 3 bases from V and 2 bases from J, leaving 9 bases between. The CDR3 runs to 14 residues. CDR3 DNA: TGTGCCAGCAGCGCGGGACTGGCCTACAATGAGCAGTTCTTC. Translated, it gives CASSAGLAYNEQFF.

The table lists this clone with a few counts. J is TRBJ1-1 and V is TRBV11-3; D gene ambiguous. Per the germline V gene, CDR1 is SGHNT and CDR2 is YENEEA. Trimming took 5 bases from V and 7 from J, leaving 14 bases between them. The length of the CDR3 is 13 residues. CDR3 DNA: TGTGCCAGCAGCATCCTCCCGGGAGGTGAAGCTTTCTTT. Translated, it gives CASSILPGGEAFF.

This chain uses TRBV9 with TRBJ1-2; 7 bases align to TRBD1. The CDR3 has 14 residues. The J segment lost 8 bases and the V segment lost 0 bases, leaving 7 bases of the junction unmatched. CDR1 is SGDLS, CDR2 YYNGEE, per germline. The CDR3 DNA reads TGTGCCAGCAGCGTAGGTTTCCAGGGGGAGGGCTACACCTTC. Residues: CASSVGFQGEGYTF.

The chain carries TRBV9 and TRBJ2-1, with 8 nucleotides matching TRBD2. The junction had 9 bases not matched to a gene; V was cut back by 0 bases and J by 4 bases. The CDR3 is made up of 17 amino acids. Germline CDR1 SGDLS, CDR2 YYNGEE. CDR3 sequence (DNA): TGTGCCAGCAGCGTAGGGCTGACGGGAGGGATATACAATGAGCAGTTCTTC. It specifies CASSVGLTGGIYNEQFF.

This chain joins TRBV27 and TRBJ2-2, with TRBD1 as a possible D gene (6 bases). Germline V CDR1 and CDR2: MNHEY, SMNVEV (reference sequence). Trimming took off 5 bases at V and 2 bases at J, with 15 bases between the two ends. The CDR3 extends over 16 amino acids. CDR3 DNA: TGTGCCAGCAGTCCACAGGGCCTCTCCAACACCGGGGAGCTGTTTTTT. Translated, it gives CASSPQGLSNTGELFF.

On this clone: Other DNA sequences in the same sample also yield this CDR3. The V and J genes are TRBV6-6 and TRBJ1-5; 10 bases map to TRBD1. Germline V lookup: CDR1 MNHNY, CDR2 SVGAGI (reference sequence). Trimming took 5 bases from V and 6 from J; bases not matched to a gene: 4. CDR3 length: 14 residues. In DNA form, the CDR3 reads TGTGCCAGCAGTCGGACAGGGGGGGCTCAGCCCCAGCATTTT. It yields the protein CASSRTGGAQPQHF.

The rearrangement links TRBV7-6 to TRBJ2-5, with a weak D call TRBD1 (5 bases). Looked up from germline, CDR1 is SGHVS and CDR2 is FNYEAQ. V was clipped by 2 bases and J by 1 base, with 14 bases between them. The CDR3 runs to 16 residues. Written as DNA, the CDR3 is TGTGCCAGCAGCTTACGTAGTCCAGGGCTCCAAGAGACCCAGTACTTC. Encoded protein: CASSLRSPGLQETQYF.

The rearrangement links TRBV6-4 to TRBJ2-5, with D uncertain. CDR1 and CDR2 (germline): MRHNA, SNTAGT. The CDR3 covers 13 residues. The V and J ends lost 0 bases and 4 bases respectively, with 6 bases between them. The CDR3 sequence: CASSDSPGETQYF. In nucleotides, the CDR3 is TGTGCCAGCAGTGACTCCCCCGGAGAGACCCAGTACTTC.

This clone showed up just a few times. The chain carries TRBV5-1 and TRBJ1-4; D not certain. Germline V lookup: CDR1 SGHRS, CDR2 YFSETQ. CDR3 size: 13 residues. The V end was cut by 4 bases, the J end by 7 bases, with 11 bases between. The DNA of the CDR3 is TGCGCCAGCAGCACCGGACTAGGTGAAAAACTGTTTTTT. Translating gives CASSTGLGEKLFF.

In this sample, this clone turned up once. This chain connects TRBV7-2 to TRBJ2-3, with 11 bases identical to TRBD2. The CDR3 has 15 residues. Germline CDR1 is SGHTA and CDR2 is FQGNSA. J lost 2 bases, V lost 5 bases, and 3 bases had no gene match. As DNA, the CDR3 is TGTGCCAGCAGCCCTAGCGGGAGGCACACAGATACGCAGTATTTT. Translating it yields CASSPSGRHTDTQYF.

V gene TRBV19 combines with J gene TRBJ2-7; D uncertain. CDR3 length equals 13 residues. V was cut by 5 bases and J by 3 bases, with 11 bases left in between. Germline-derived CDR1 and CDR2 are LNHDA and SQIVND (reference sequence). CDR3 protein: CASSSSQFYEQYF. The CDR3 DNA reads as TGTGCCAGTAGTTCGAGTCAATTCTACGAGCAGTACTTC.

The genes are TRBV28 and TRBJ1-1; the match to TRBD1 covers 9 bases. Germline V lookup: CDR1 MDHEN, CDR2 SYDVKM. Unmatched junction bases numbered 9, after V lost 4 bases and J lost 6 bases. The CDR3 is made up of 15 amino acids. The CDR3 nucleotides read TGTGCCAGCAGTTCTCAGGGGACAGGGACTGCTGAAGCTTTCTTT. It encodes CASSSQGTGTAEAFF.

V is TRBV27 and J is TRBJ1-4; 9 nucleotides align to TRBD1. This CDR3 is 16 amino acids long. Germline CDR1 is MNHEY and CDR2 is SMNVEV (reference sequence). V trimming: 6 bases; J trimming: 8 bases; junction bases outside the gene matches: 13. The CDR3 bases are TGTGCCAGCAGCGACTGGCTCGGGACAGGGCACGAAAAACTGTTTTTT. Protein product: CASSDWLGTGHEKLFF.

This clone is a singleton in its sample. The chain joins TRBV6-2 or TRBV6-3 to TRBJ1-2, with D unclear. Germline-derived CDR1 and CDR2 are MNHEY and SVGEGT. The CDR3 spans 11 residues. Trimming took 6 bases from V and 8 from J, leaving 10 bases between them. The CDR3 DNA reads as TGTGCCAGCAGCCCTGGAGAGGGCTACACCTTC. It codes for CASSPGEGYTF.